This T cell receptor beta chain was observed in a study of T cell repertoires in cytomegalovirus infection. Study at large: Shared public TCR beta signatures pointed to both CMV infection and a matching HLA type.

General study points: The cumulative frequency of public TCR beta families identified carriers of CMV plus the relevant HLA. There were HLA-C-restricted CMV-specific TCR beta clonotypes dominating the ex vivo response.

TCRdb used MiXCR to reprocess the reads, holding one entry per CDR3 protein. The top ten hold less than 60% of the sample, which has a few hundred thousand distinct CDR3 sequences, about a sixth seen once. This clonotype was detected many times. No antigen is known for it. The CDR3 is 13 residues long. The V gene lost 3 bases and the J gene lost 8 bases, with 13 bases spanning the gap. Germline CDR1 and CDR2: MNHEY and SMNVEV (reference sequence). The sequence was collected from a human donor in good health (CMV status not recorded). Some clones in this sample may be carry-over from other donors' samples. The sequenced sample was CD8+ T cells from PBMCs. The J gene is TRBJ1-1, the V gene TRBV27; the D gene is possibly TRBD1 (6 bases). CDR3 sequence (DNA): TGTGCCAGCAGTTTCGGAGTGGGGGCGGAAGCTTTCTTT. Its protein is CASSFGVGAEAFF.